A single sample gave rise to the 15 T cell receptor beta chains below, sequenced in a study of type 1 regulatory T cells. Their antigen targets remain unknown. MiXCR, applied by TCRdb to the reads, yields one record per CDR3 protein. The sample includes around 69,000 distinct CDR3 sequences, 63% of them seen just once. Material: cultured T cells, either the whole culture or a sorted T cell fraction (not recorded which). Noted subset: Tr1-enriched cell product generated in vitro against host alloantigens. The receptors here all came from a human donor in good health.

This chain joins TRBV30 and TRBJ2-1; D possibly corresponds to TRBD1 (5 bases). This CDR3 has 16 residues. V lost 1 base and J lost 2, with 15 bases in between. From germline, CDR1 is GTSNPN and CDR2 SVGIG (reference sequence). The CDR3 region is CAWSGSGRSAYNEQFF. CDR3 DNA sequence: TGTGCCTGGAGTGGGTCAGGGCGGTCCGCCTACAATGAGCAGTTCTTC.

Remarks on this clonotype: Its ends do not fully match the called genes, so a read error is possible. The gene calls are TRBV20-1 and TRBJ2-1, with 8 bases fitting TRBD2. In germline, CDR1 is DFQATT, CDR2 SNEGSKA (reference sequence). CDR3 length equals 15 residues. DNA for the CDR3: TGCAGTGCTAGAGATACGGGAGGGTTCTACAATAAGCAGTTCTTC. Its translation is CSARDTGGFYNKQFF.

The rearrangement links TRBV28 to TRBJ1-1; weak D call: TRBD1 (6 bases). CDR3 length: 15 residues. Germline V gives CDR1 MDHEN, CDR2 SYDVKM. V was trimmed by 8 bases and J by 6 bases, leaving 22 bases between them. For the CDR3, the DNA is TGTGCCAGCCACAATTCGTGGGGGGCCAGGGCTGAAGCTTTCTTT. Its translation: CASHNSWGARAEAFF.

Turning to this clonotype: One end of the junction fails to match germline, which may point to a read error. The genes are TRBV20-1 and TRBJ2-1, with 7 bases that match TRBD2. The CDR3 sequence is 15 residues long. Germline CDR1 is DFQATT and CDR2 is SNEGSKA (reference sequence). CDR3 sequence: CSASRGGSGYNEQVF. CDR3 bases: TGCAGTGCTAGTCGGGGCGGGAGTGGGTACAATGAGCAGGTCTTC.

The sample holds one count of this clonotype. J is TRBJ2-1 and V is TRBV27; 15 bases match TRBD2. The CDR3 runs to 17 residues. Germline trimming cut 5 bases from V and 4 bases from J; bases unmatched to any gene: 6. From germline, CDR1 is MNHEY and CDR2 SMNVEV (reference sequence). The CDR3 sequence: CASSRRTSGRVYNEQFF. CDR3 DNA sequence: TGTGCCAGCAGTCGTCGGACTAGCGGGAGGGTGTACAATGAGCAGTTCTTC.

This clonotype was counted between two and nine times. The J gene is TRBJ2-3, the V gene TRBV20-1; the D gene is possibly TRBD2 (6 bases). The V and J ends lost 2 bases and 0 bases respectively, with 18 bases between them. This CDR3 contains 17 residues. Germline CDR1 reads DFQATT; CDR2 reads SNEGSKA (reference sequence). The CDR3 DNA reads TGCAGTGCTAGAAAGGAATTGGGACTGACTAGCACAGATACGCAGTATTTT. It translates to CSARKELGLTSTDTQYF.

This clonotype was found many times. The chain is built from TRBV2 and TRBJ2-5; maybe TRBD2 (6 bases). V lost 4 bases to trimming and J lost 7 bases, with 19 bases between them. The CDR3 is made up of 15 amino acids. Germline lookup yields CDR1 SNHLY and CDR2 FYNNEI. The CDR3 DNA reads TGTGCCAGCAGTGTTTTCGGCGGGGTCGTGGGGACCCAGTACTTC. This gives the protein CASSVFGGVVGTQYF.

The J gene is TRBJ2-1, the V gene TRBV20-1; 14 bases map to TRBD2. The CDR3 covers 15 residues. Trimming at V came to 6 bases and at J to 7 bases, leaving 8 bases not matched to a gene. Looked up from germline, CDR1 is DFQATT and CDR2 is SNEGSKA (reference sequence). The CDR3 DNA follows: TGCAGTGCCCCGCAAGGACTAGCGGGAGGTAATGAGCAGTTCTTC. It yields the protein CSAPQGLAGGNEQFF.

This clonotype was detected once. The chain employs TRBV29-1 and TRBJ2-3; 9 bases are shared with TRBD2. V gave up 4 bases and J gave up 4 bases; unmatched junction bases: 9. Germline lookup yields CDR1 SQVTM and CDR2 ANQGSEA. This CDR3 contains 15 residues. CDR3 in amino acids: CSVVRGRGAADTQYF. CDR3 sequence (DNA): TGCAGCGTTGTTCGCGGGAGGGGCGCTGCAGATACGCAGTATTTT.

This clonotype was detected only once. The rearrangement uses TRBV3-1 and TRBJ2-6; a weak D match, TRBD2 (5 bases). Between the trimmed V and J ends, which lost 0 bases and 2 bases, there was a span of 11 bases. The germline gives CDR1 LGHDT, CDR2 YNNKEL (reference sequence). The CDR3 spans 17 residues. CDR3: CASSQDGGSAGANVLTF. The DNA of the CDR3 is TGTGCCAGCAGCCAAGATGGCGGGTCGGCTGGGGCCAACGTCCTGACTTTC.

The chain carries TRBV20-1 and TRBJ1-2; D possibly corresponds to TRBD1 (5 bases). Trimming removed 0 bases from V and 4 bases from J, with 15 bases in between. Germline V gene sequence: CDR1 DFQATT, CDR2 SNEGSKA (reference sequence). This CDR3 region has 15 residues. This CDR3 reads CSARDGDRGVYGYTF. The CDR3 nucleotides are TGCAGTGCTAGAGATGGGGACCGGGGGGTCTATGGCTACACCTTC.

This chain uses TRBV6-1 with TRBJ2-7, with D uncertain. The CDR3 loop spans 12 amino acids. The V gene's germline CDR1 is MNHNS and CDR2 SASEGT. With 7 bases removed from V and 5 bases from J, the gap between germline ends came to 12 bases. This chain's CDR3 is CASTWDLDEQYF. The CDR3 DNA sequence: TGTGCCAGCACTTGGGATTTGGACGAGCAGTACTTC.

This clonotype turned up a few times. The chain carries TRBV3-1 and TRBJ2-5, with TRBD2 as a possible D gene (6 bases). Deletions cut 0 bases from V and 4 bases from J, with 12 bases between. The CDR3 covers 15 residues. Germline V lookup: CDR1 LGHDT, CDR2 YNNKEL (reference sequence). CDR3 sequence reads: CASSQDRGLGETQYF. CDR3 DNA: TGTGCCAGCAGCCAAGATCGGGGGTTAGGAGAGACCCAGTACTTC.

J is TRBJ2-2 and V is TRBV7-6; unclear D gene. Germline values: CDR1 SGHVS, CDR2 FNYEAQ. The V and J ends lost 5 bases and 8 bases respectively, with 15 bases between them. CDR3 length equals 14 residues. The CDR3 sequence: CASSADPSRGELFF. The CDR3, as DNA: TGTGCCAGCAGCGCGGACCCCAGCAGGGGGGAGCTGTTTTTT.

This clonotype occurred a few times. The V and J genes are TRBV5-6 and TRBJ1-4, with D uncertain. Germline CDR1 is SGHDT and CDR2 is YYEEEE. This CDR3 spans 15 amino acids. V was shortened by 2 bases and J by 8 bases, with 16 bases between the two germline ends. The CDR3 DNA reads as TGTGCCAGCAGCTTCCAGATGACGAGTGGAGAAAAACTGTTTTTT. This translates into CASSFQMTSGEKLFF.